This TCR beta chain was sequenced in a study of blood T cell repertoires in COVID-19. TCRdb keeps only in-frame clones here, not all; method: immunoSEQ multiplex PCR. The sample includes a few hundred thousand clones, about 90% of them seen just once. Germline V gene lookup returns CDR1 SEHNR and CDR2 FQNEAQ (reference sequence). CDR3 length: 13 amino acids. The V and J ends lost 3 bases and 4 bases respectively, with 9 bases between them. Input material: PBMCs or T cells enriched from blood (not recorded which). The origin of this receptor is a man younger than 30 who had recovered from COVID-19. The chain is built from TRBV7-9 and TRBJ1-1; D unresolved. The CDR3 here is CASSFEGGTEAFF. The CDR3 DNA reads TGTGCCAGCAGCTTCGAGGGTGGCACTGAAGCTTTCTTT.